What follows are 19 T cell receptor beta chains derived from one specimen sequenced in a study of T cell repertoires in cytomegalovirus infection. Each CDR3 protein gets one entry after TCRdb re-called the reads with MiXCR. The repertoire holds some 130,000 distinct CDR3 sequences, with 8.8% as singletons. The sequenced sample consisted of PBMCs. These receptors originate from a human donor in good health (CMV status not recorded). Some clones in this sample may be carry-over from other donors' samples.

The gene calls are TRBV7-8 and TRBJ2-7; TRBD2 matches 14 bases. CDR3 size: 15 residues. CDR1 and CDR2 from the germline V gene are SGHVS and FQNEAQ. Trimming took 4 bases from V and 6 from J; bases not matched to a gene: 5. CDR3 region: CASSSGLAGVGEQYV. The DNA of the CDR3 is TGTGCCAGCAGCTCGGGACTAGCGGGAGTGGGCGAGCAGTACGTC.

This clonotype was counted ten times or more. The chain couples TRBV5-6 to TRBJ1-5; D ambiguous. The CDR3 has 16 amino acids. V was cut by 4 bases and J by 3 bases, with 17 bases left in between. Germline assignment: CDR1 SGHDT and CDR2 YYEEEE. The CDR3 protein is CASSQASARNNQPQHF. CDR3 DNA sequence: TGTGCCAGCAGCCAAGCCTCAGCCAGGAACAATCAGCCCCAGCATTTT. Full variable domain (rest looked up from reference TRBV5-6 and TRBJ1-5): DAGVTQSPTHLIKTRGQQVTLRCSPKSGHDTVSWYQQALGQGPQFIFQYYEEEERQRGNFPDRFSGHQFPNYSSELNVNALLLGDSALYLCASSQASARNNQPQHFGDGTRLSIL.

The table lists this clonotype with a few counts. Here the CDR3 reads CASSFLPLGRELNEKLFF. The CDR3 region has the DNA TGTGCCAGCAGCTTCCTACCTTTGGGCAGAGAACTTAATGAAAAACTGTTTTTT. The chain is built from TRBV7-3 and TRBJ1-4, with unresolved D. From germline, CDR1 is SGHTA and CDR2 FQGTGA. Trimming cost V 3 bases and J 4 bases, with 21 bases left between them. The CDR3 has 18 residues.

The chain links TRBV5-1 to TRBJ1-1; no definite D call. The CDR3 is 14 residues long. Germline assignment: CDR1 SGHRS and CDR2 YFSETQ. V lost 5 bases and J lost 1, with 12 bases in between. The CDR3 loop is CASRAGPTNTEAFF. In DNA form, the CDR3 reads TGCGCCAGCAGGGCCGGGCCGACGAACACTGAAGCTTTCTTT. The full variable domain, with the rest looked up from reference TRBV5-1 and TRBJ1-1, is KAGVTQTPRYLIKTRGQQVTLSCSPISGHRSVSWYQQTPGQGLQFLFEYFSETQRNKGNFPGRFSGRQFSNSRSEMNVSTLELGDSALYLCASRAGPTNTEAFFGQGTRLTVV.

This clonotype was seen repeatedly, ten times or more. J is TRBJ2-3 and V is TRBV5-4; 9 bases are shared with TRBD1. The J segment lost 5 bases and the V segment lost 5 bases, leaving 6 bases of the junction unmatched. This CDR3 spans 14 amino acids. Germline V gives CDR1 SGHNT, CDR2 YYREEE (reference sequence). The CDR3 coding sequence is TGTGCCAGCAGAACAGGGGGCACGGGAGATACGCAGTATTTT. Translated: CASRTGGTGDTQYF.

In its sample, this clonotype was seen many times. V is TRBV12-3 or TRBV12-4 and J is TRBJ1-1, with a weak D call TRBD1 (5 bases). There are 14 residues in the CDR3. V was clipped by 3 bases and J by 3 bases, with 11 bases between them. CDR3 bases: TGTGCCAGCAGTTTCTCGGGGACTTACACTGAAGCTTTCTTT. Its translation: CASSFSGTYTEAFF.

As for this clonotype: A single base separates this from a much larger clone, so it may be a read error. The V call is TRBV12-3 or TRBV12-4, the J call TRBJ2-7, with D possibly being TRBD1 or TRBD2 (5 bases each). Trimming shortened V by 5 bases and J by 7 bases, and 15 bases separated the two germline ends. The CDR3 consists of 13 residues. For the CDR3, the DNA is TGTGCCAGCAGTCAATGGGACCTGGATGAGCAGTACTTC. Encoded protein: CASSQWDLDEQYF.

The rearrangement links TRBV20-1 to TRBJ2-5; TRBD2 agrees at 8 bases. The junction had 12 bases not matched to a gene; V was cut back by 5 bases and J by 4 bases. CDR3 length equals 15 residues. Germline values: CDR1 DFQATT, CDR2 SNEGSKA (reference sequence). The CDR3 DNA sequence: TGCAGTGCTCAACGGAATAGCGGGGTGACAGAGACCCAGTACTTC. Translated: CSAQRNSGVTETQYF.

The CDR3 region has the DNA TGTGCCAGCAGGGCGACTAGCGGGCCAGATACGCAGTATTTT. This sequence encodes CASRATSGPDTQYF. This rearrangement joins TRBV6-5 to TRBJ2-3, with 10 bases matching TRBD2. This CDR3 comprises 14 residues. In germline, CDR1 is MNHEY, CDR2 SVGAGI. V gave up 6 bases and J gave up 4 bases; unmatched junction bases: 4.

This clonotype occurred many times. The chain is built from TRBV7-8 and TRBJ1-1, with 9 nucleotides matching TRBD1. This CDR3 contains 15 residues. Per germline, CDR1 SGHVS and CDR2 FQNEAQ. V shed 4 bases and J 10 bases; nucleotides not matched to a gene: 13. The CDR3 bases are TGTGCCAGCAGCTCGCTACAGGGGGCGCCCGGAGGAGCTTTCTTT. Translated: CASSSLQGAPGGAFF. Variable domain in full (rest from reference TRBV7-8 and TRBJ1-1): GAGVSQSPRYKVAKRGQDVALRCDPISGHVSLFWYQQALGQGPEFLTYFQNEAQLDKSGLPSDRFFAERPEGSVSTLKIQRTQQEDSAVYLCASSSLQGAPGGAFFGQGTRLTVV.

This clonotype has only a few counts. The chain recombines TRBV19 with TRBJ1-1, with 9 bases that match TRBD1. V lost 1 base and J lost 4; bases outside the gene matches: 13. This CDR3 contains 18 residues. CDR1 and CDR2 (germline): LNHDA, SQIVND (reference sequence). As DNA, the CDR3 is TGTGCCAGTAGTATAGCGTATAGGGGACAGGGACTCCTCACTGAAGCTTTCTTT. This codes for CASSIAYRGQGLLTEAFF.

This clonotype was counted many times. This rearrangement joins TRBV28 to TRBJ2-1; D is uncertain. The germline V gene encodes CDR1 MDHEN and CDR2 SYDVKM. The V gene lost 5 bases and the J gene lost 0 bases, with 20 bases spanning the gap. This CDR3 has 18 residues. In DNA, the CDR3 is TGTGCCAGCAGTCCCCCGGCAGGCGACCTAAGCTCCTACAATGAGCAGTTCTTC. This translates into CASSPPAGDLSSYNEQFF. Variable domain in full (rest from reference TRBV28 and TRBJ2-1): DVKVTQSSRYLVKRTGEKVFLECVQDMDHENMFWYRQDPGLGLRLIYFSYDVKMKEKGDIPEGYSVSREKKERFSLILESASTNQTSMYLCASSPPAGDLSSYNEQFFGPGTRLTVL.

Ten or more counts support this clonotype. The chain has TRBV7-6 and TRBJ2-3; 9 nucleotides agree with TRBD2. The CDR3 consists of 17 residues. Germline-derived CDR1 and CDR2 are SGHVS and FNYEAQ. J was trimmed by 9 bases and V by 5 bases; bases with no gene match: 18. The CDR3 region has the DNA TGTGCCAGCAGCCAGCCGTTTAGCGGGGGCCAGGCCATGACGCAGTATTTT. Translating it yields CASSQPFSGGQAMTQYF.

This clonotype appeared many times. The chain links TRBV7-2 to TRBJ2-1; the D gene is possibly TRBD1 (5 bases). Deletions cut 4 bases from V and 6 bases from J, with 13 bases between. Germline loops: CDR1 SGHTA, CDR2 FQGNSA. The CDR3 length is 14 residues. In DNA, the CDR3 is TGTGCCAGCAGCTCCCAGGGTAGGGTCAATGAGCAGTTCTTC. Translated: CASSSQGRVNEQFF. Supplemented by reference TRBV7-2 and TRBJ2-1, the full variable domain reads GAGVSQSPSNKVTEKGKDVELRCDPISGHTALYWYRQSLGQGLEFLIYFQGNSAPDKSGLPSDRFSAERTGGSVSTLTIQRTQQEDSAVYLCASSSQGRVNEQFFGPGTRLTVL.

The table lists this clonotype with many counts. The genes are TRBV28 and TRBJ2-7; D not resolved. V lost 4 bases and J 2 bases, leaving 15 bases between the germline ends. CDR3 length: 15 residues. From germline, CDR1 is MDHEN and CDR2 SYDVKM. Here the CDR3 reads CASSYEDAGAYEQYF. The CDR3, as DNA: TGTGCCAGCAGTTATGAGGACGCTGGGGCCTACGAGCAGTACTTC.

The V gene is TRBV20-1, the J gene TRBJ1-1; D gene ambiguous. Germline V gene sequence: CDR1 DFQATT, CDR2 SNEGSKA (reference sequence). The CDR3 length is 15 residues. Trimming stripped 0 bases from V and 3 bases from J, with 14 bases between. CDR3 protein: CSARDSAGLDTEAFF. CDR3 DNA: TGCAGTGCTAGAGATTCTGCGGGGTTGGACACTGAAGCTTTCTTT.

This clonotype was counted at least ten times. CDR3 sequence: CASSPRQGSGGYTF. CDR3 DNA sequence: TGTGCCAGCAGCCCTCGACAGGGGAGCGGCGGCTACACCTTC. The rearrangement uses TRBV7-2 and TRBJ1-2, with 8 bases aligning to TRBD1. Germline-derived CDR1 and CDR2 are SGHTA and FQGNSA. This CDR3 has 14 residues. With 5 bases clipped from V and 8 bases from J, the junction kept 10 bases outside the gene matches. The whole variable domain, filled in from reference TRBV7-2 and TRBJ1-2, reads GAGVSQSPSNKVTEKGKDVELRCDPISGHTALYWYRQSLGQGLEFLIYFQGNSAPDKSGLPSDRFSAERTGGSVSTLTIQRTQQEDSAVYLCASSPRQGSGGYTFGSGTRLTVV.

This clonotype was counted many times. This sequence joins TRBV13 and TRBJ2-1; possible D gene TRBD1, 6 bases. CDR1 is PRHDT and CDR2 is FYEKMQ in the germline V gene (reference sequence). This CDR3 comprises 13 residues. Trimming removed 5 bases at V and 12 bases at J, with 17 bases between. The CDR3 bases are TGTGCCAGCAGCGTCACGACAGGTAACGGGCAGTTCTTC. Protein product: CASSVTTGNGQFF.

This clonotype has a count of ten or more. The V call is TRBV12-3 or TRBV12-4, the J call TRBJ2-2; a weak D match, TRBD2 (6 bases). The CDR3 totals 15 residues. Trimming took 3 bases from V and 7 from J, leaving 15 bases between them. The CDR3 reads CASSFDGARDGELFF. CDR3 DNA: TGTGCCAGCAGTTTTGACGGGGCGCGGGACGGGGAGCTGTTTTTT.